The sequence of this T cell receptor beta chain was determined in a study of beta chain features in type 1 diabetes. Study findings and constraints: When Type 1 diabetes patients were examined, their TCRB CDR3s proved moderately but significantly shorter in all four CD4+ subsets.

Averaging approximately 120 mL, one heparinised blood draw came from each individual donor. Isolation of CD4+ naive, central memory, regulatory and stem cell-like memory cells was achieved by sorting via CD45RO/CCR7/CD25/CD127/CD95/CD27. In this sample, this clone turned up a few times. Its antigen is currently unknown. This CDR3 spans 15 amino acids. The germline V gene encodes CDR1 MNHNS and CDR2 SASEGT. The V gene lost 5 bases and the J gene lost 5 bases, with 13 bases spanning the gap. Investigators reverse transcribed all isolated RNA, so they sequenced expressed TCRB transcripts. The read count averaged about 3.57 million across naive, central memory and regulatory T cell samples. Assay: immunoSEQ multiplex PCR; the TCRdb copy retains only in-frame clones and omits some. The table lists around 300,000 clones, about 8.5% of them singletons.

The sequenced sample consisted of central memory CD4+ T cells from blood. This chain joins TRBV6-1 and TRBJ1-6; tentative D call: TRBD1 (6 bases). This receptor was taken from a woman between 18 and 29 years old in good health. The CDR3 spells CASSITGRNNSPLHF. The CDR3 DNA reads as TGTGCCAGCAGTATTACAGGGAGGAATAATTCACCCCTCCACTTT.